The T cell receptor (beta chain) under discussion was sequenced for a study of T cells after yellow fever vaccination. One entry per CDR3 protein, called by TCRdb with MiXCR from the 5' RACE reads. The sample comprises 400,000 or so distinct CDR3 sequences, about 17% of which are singletons, and about a sixth rests with the top ten. V shed 6 bases, J shed 7 bases, and the junction held 10 bases outside the gene matches. Germline V gene sequence: CDR1 SGHVS, CDR2 FNYEAQ. The CDR3 spans 15 residues. The input for sequencing was PBMCs, taken before the yellow fever booster vaccination. The clonotype comes from a man aged 18 to 30 who received the YFV17D yellow fever vaccine. J is TRBJ2-1 and V is TRBV7-6; 9 bases are a match to TRBD2. The CDR3 region is CASRGERGDRNEQFF. DNA of the CDR3: TGTGCCAGCAGGGGCGAGCGGGGGGATCGGAATGAGCAGTTCTTC.